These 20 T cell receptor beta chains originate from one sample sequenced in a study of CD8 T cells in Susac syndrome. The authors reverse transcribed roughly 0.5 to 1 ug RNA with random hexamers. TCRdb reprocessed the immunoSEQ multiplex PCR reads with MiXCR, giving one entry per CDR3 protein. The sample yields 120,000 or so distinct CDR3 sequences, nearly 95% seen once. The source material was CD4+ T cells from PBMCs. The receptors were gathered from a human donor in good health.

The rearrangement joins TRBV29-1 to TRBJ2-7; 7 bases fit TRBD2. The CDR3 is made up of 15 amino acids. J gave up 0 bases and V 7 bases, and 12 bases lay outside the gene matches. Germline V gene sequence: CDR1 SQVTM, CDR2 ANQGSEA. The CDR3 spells CSALLGRGSSYEQYF. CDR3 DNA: TGCAGCGCCCTTCTGGGTCGCGGGAGCTCCTACGAGCAGTACTTC.

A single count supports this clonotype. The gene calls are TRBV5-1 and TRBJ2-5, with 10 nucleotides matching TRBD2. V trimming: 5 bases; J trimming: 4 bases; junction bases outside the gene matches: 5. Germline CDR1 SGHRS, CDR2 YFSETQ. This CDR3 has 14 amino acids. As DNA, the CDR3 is TGCGCCAGCAGACAGCTAGCGGGAGTAGAGACCCAGTACTTC. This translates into CASRQLAGVETQYF. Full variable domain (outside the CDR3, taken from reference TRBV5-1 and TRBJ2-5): KAGVTQTPRYLIKTRGQQVTLSCSPISGHRSVSWYQQTPGQGLQFLFEYFSETQRNKGNFPGRFSGRQFSNSRSEMNVSTLELGDSALYLCASRQLAGVETQYFGPGTRLLVL.

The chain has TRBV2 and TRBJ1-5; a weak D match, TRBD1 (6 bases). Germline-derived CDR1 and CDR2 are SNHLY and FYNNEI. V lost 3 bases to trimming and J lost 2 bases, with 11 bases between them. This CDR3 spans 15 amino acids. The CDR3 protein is CASSEEGVGNQPQHF. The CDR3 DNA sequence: TGTGCCAGCAGTGAGGAGGGGGTGGGCAATCAGCCCCAGCATTTT.

The CDR3 protein is CSGGQKGNIQYF. As DNA, the CDR3 is TGCAGCGGCGGACAGAAGGGAAACATTCAGTACTTC. The chain uses TRBV29-1 and TRBJ2-4; perhaps TRBD1 as D (6 bases). Per germline, CDR1 SQVTM and CDR2 ANQGSEA. CDR3 size: 12 residues. V was clipped by 7 bases and J by 6 bases, with 13 bases between them.

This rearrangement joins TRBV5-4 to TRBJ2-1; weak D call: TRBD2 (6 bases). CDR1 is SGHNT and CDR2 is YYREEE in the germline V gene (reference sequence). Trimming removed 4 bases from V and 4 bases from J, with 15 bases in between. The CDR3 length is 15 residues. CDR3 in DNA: TGTGCCAGCAGCCTAGGGGCTAGCGTGTACAATGAGCAGTTCTTC. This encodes CASSLGASVYNEQFF.

The CDR3 sequence is CSVGTQYF. The CDR3 nucleotides are TGCAGCGTTGGGACCCAGTACTTC. J is TRBJ2-5 and V is TRBV29-1; D ambiguous. Germline V CDR1 and CDR2: SQVTM, ANQGSEA. The length of the CDR3 is 8 residues. The V and J ends lost 4 bases and 7 bases respectively, with 1 base between them.

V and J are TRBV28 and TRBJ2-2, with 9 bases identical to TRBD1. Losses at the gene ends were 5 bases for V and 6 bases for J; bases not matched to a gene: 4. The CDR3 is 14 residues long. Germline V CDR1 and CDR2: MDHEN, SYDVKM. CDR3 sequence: CASSRRQGAGELFF. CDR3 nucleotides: TGTGCCAGCAGTAGACGACAGGGGGCCGGGGAGCTGTTTTTT. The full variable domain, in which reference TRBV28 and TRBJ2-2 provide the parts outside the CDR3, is DVKVTQSSRYLVKRTGEKVFLECVQDMDHENMFWYRQDPGLGLRLIYFSYDVKMKEKGDIPEGYSVSREKKERFSLILESASTNQTSMYLCASSRRQGAGELFFGEGSRLTVL.

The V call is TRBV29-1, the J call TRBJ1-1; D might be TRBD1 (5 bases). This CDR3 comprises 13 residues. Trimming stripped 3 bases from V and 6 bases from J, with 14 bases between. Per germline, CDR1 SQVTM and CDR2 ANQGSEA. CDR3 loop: CSVERQGRAEAFF. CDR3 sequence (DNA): TGCAGCGTTGAGCGGCAGGGCAGGGCTGAAGCTTTCTTT.

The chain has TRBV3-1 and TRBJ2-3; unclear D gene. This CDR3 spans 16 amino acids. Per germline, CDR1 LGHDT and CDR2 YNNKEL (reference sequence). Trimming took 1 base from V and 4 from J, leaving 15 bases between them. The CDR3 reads CASSQVRHGSADTQYF. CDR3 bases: TGTGCCAGCAGCCAAGTTCGGCATGGTTCGGCAGATACGCAGTATTTT.

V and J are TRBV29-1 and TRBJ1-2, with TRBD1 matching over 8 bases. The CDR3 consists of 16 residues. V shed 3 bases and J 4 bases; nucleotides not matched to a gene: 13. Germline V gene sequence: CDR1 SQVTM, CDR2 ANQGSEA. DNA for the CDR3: TGCAGCGTTGATGAGACACGGGCAGGGGGCGGCTATGGCTACACCTTC. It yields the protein CSVDETRAGGGYGYTF.

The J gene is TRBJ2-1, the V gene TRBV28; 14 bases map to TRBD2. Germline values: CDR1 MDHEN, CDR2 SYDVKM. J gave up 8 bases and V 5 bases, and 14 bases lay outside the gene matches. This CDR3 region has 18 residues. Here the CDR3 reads CASSPPRGLAGVSHEQFF. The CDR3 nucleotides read TGTGCCAGCAGTCCCCCAAGGGGACTAGCGGGAGTTAGCCATGAGCAGTTCTTC.

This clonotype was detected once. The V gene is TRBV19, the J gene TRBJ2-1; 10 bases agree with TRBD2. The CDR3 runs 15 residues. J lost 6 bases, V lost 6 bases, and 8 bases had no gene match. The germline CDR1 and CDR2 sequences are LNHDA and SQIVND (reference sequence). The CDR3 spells CASSQRGLAFNEQFF. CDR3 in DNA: TGTGCCAGTAGCCAAAGGGGACTAGCGTTCAATGAGCAGTTCTTC. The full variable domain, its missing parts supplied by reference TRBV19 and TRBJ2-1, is DGGITQSPKYLFRKEGQNVTLSCEQNLNHDAMYWYRQDPGQGLRLIYYSQIVNDFQKGDIAEGYSVSREKKESFPLTVTSAQKNPTAFYLCASSQRGLAFNEQFFGPGTRLTVL.

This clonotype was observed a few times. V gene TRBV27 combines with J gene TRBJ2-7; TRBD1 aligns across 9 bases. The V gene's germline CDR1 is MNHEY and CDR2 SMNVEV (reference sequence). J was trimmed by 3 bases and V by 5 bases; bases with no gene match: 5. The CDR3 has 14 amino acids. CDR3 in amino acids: CASSRDRADYEQYF. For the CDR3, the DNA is TGTGCCAGCAGTCGGGACAGGGCGGACTACGAGCAGTACTTC.

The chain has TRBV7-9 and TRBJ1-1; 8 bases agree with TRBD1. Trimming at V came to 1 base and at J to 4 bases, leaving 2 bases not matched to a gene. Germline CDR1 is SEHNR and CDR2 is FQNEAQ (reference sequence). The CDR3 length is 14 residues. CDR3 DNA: TGTGCCAGCAGCTTAGGACAGGGGAGCACTGAAGCTTTCTTT. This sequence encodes CASSLGQGSTEAFF.

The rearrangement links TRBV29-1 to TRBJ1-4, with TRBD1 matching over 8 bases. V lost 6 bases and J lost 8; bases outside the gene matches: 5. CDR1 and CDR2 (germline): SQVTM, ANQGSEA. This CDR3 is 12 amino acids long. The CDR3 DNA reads TGCAGCGTGACAGGGGCTGACGAAAAACTGTTTTTT. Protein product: CSVTGADEKLFF.

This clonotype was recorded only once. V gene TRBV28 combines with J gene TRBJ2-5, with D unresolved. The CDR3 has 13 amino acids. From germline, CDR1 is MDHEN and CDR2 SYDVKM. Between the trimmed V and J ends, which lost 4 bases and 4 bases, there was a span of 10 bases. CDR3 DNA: TGTGCCAGCAGTTGGTCCACACCAGAGACCCAGTACTTC. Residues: CASSWSTPETQYF.

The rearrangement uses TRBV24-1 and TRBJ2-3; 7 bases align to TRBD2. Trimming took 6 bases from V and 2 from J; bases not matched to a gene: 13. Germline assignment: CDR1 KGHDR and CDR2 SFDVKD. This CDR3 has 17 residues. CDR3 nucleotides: TGTGCCACCAGTAAGCGTGTGCGGGACTATCCCACAGATACGCAGTATTTT. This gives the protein CATSKRVRDYPTDTQYF.

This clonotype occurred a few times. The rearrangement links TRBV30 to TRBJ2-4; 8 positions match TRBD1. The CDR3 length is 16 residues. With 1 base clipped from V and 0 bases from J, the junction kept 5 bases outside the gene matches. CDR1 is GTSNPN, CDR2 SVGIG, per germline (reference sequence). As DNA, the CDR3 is TGTGCCTGGAGTGACCCGGGACAGGTAGCCAAAAACATTCAGTACTTC. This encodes CAWSDPGQVAKNIQYF.

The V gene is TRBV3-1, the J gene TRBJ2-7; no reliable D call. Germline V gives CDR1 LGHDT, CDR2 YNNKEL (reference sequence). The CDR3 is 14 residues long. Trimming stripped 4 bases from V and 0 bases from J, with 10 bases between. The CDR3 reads CASSPLFSSYEQYF. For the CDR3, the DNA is TGTGCCAGCAGCCCCTTGTTTAGCTCCTACGAGCAGTACTTC.

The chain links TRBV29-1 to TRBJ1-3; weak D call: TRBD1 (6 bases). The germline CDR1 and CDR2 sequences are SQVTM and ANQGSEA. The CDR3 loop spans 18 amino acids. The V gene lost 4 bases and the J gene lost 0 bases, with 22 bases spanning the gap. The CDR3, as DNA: TGCAGCGTTGGGACGACCCGACAGGACACCACCTCTGGAAACACCATATATTTT. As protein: CSVGTTRQDTTSGNTIYF.